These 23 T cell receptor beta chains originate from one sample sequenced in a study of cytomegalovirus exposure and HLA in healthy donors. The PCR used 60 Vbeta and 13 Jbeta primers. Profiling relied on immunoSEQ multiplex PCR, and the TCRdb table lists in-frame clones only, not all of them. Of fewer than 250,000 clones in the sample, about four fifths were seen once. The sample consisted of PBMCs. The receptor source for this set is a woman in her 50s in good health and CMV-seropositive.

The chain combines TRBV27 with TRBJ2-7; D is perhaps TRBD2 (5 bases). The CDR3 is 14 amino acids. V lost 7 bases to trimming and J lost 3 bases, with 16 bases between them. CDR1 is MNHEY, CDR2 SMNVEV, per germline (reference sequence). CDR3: CASTDTGIYYEQYF. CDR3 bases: TGTGCCAGCACCGACACCGGGATTTACTACGAGCAGTACTTC.

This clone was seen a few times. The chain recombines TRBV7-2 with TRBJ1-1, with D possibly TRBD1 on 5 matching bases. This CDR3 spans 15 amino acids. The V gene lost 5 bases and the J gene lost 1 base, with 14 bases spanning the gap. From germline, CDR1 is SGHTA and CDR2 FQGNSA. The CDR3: CASSTLGGGNTEAFF. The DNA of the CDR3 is TGTGCCAGCAGCACGCTCGGGGGAGGGAACACTGAAGCTTTCTTT.

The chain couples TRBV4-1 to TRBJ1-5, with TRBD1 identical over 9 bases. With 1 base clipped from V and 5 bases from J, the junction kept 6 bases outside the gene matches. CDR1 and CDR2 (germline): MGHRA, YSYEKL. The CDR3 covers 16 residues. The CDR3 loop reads CASSQARDRDHQPQHF. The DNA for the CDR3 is TGCGCCAGCAGCCAAGCGAGGGACAGGGACCATCAGCCCCAGCATTTT.

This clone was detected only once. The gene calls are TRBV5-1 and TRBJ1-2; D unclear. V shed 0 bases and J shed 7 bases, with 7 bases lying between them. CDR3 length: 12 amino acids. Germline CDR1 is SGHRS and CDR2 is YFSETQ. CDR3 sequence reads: CASSLAGTGYTF. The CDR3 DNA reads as TGCGCCAGCAGCTTGGCGGGTACTGGCTACACCTTC. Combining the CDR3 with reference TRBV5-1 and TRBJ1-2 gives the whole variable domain KAGVTQTPRYLIKTRGQQVTLSCSPISGHRSVSWYQQTPGQGLQFLFEYFSETQRNKGNFPGRFSGRQFSNSRSEMNVSTLELGDSALYLCASSLAGTGYTFGSGTRLTVV.

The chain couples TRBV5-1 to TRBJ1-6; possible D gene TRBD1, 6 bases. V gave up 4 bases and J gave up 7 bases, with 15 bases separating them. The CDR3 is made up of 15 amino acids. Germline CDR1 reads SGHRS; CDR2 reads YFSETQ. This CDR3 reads CASSRRQVVNSPLHF. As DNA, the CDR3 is TGCGCCAGCAGCAGGAGACAGGTAGTCAATTCACCCCTCCACTTT.

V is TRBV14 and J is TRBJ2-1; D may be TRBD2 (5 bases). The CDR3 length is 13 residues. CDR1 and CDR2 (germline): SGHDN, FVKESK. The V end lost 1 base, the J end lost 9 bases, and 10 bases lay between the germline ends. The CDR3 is CASSQVGSSEQFF. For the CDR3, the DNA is TGTGCCAGCAGCCAAGTAGGGAGCAGTGAGCAGTTCTTC.

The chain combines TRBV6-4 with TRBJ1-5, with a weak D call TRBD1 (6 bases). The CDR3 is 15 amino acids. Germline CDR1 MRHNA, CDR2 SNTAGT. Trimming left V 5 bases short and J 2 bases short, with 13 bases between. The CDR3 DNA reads TGTGCCAGCAGTCTTACAGGGATGGGCAATCAGCCCCAGCATTTT. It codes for CASSLTGMGNQPQHF.

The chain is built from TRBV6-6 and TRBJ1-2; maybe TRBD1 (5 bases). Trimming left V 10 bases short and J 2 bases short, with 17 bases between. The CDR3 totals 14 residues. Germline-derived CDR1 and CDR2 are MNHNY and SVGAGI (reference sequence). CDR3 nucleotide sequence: TGTGCCACCCTTCCCGGGGGACGGAACTATGGCTACACCTTC. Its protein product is CATLPGGRNYGYTF.

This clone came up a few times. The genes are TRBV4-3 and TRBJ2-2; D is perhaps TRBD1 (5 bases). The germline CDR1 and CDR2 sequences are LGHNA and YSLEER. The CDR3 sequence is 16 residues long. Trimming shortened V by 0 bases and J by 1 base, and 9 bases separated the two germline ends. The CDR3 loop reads CASSQDNGQNTGELFF. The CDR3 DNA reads TGCGCCAGCAGCCAAGATAATGGACAGAACACCGGGGAGCTGTTTTTT.

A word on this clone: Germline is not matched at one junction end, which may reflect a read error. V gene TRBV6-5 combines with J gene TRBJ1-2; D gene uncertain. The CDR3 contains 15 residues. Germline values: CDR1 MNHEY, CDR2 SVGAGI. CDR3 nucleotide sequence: TGTGCCAGCCGTTACGACACTTCCTCTAACTATGGCTACACCTTC. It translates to CASRYDTSSNYGYTF.

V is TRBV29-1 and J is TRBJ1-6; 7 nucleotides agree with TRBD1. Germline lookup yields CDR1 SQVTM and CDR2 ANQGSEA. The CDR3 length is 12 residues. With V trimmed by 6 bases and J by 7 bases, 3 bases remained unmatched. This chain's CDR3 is CSVRQGNSPLHF. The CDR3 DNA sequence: TGCAGCGTACGACAGGGAAATTCACCCCTCCACTTT.

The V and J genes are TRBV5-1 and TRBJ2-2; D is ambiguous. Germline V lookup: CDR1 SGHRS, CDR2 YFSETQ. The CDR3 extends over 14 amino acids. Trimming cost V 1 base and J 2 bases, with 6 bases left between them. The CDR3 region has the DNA TGCGCCAGCAGCTTGACTTCCAACACCGGGGAGCTGTTTTTT. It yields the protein CASSLTSNTGELFF.

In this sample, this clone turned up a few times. The CDR3 loop is CASSEQGRTNEKLFF. The CDR3 nucleotides are TGTGCCAGCAGTGAACAGGGCAGGACAAATGAAAAACTGTTTTTT. The chain carries TRBV2 and TRBJ1-4, with a weak D call TRBD1 (5 bases). V lost 2 bases and J 5 bases, leaving 12 bases between the germline ends. Germline V gene sequence: CDR1 SNHLY, CDR2 FYNNEI. This CDR3 is built from 15 residues.

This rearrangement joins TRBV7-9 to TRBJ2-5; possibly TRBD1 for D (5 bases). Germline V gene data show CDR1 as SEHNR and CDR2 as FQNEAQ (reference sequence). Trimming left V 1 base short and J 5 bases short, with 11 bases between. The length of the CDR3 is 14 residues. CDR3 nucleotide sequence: TGTGCCAGCAGCTTAGGGGGCAGGCGGGAGACCCAGTACTTC. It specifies CASSLGGRRETQYF.

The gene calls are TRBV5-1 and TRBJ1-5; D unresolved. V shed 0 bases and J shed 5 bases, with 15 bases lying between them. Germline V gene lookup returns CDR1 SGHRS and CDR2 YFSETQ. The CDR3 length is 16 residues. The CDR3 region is CASSLGGPIGDQPQHF. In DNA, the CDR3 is TGCGCCAGCAGCTTGGGTGGCCCGATAGGAGATCAGCCCCAGCATTTT.

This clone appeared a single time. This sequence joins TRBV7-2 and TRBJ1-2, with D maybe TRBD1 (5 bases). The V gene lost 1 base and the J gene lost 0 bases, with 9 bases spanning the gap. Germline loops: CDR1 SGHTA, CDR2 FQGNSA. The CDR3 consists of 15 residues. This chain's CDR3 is CASSLGGSSNYGYTF. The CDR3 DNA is TGTGCCAGCAGCTTAGGGGGCAGCTCTAACTATGGCTACACCTTC.

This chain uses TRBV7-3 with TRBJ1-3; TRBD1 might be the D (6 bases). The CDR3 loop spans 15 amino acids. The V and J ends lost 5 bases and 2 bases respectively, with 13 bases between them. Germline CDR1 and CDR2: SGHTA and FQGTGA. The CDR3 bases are TGTGCCAGCAGCCCGGGGGGGACAACTGGAAACACCATATATTTT. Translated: CASSPGGTTGNTIYF. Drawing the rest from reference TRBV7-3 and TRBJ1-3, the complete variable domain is GAGVSQTPSNKVTEKGKYVELRCDPISGHTALYWYRQSLGQGPEFLIYFQGTGAADDSGLPNDRFFAVRPEGSVSTLKIQRTERGDSAVYLCASSPGGTTGNTIYFGEGSWLTVV.

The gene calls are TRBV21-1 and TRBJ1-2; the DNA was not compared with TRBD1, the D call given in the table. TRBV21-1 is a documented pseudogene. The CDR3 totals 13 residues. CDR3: CASSKGTGYGYTF. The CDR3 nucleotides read TGTGCCAGCAGCAAAGGGACAGGTTATGGCTACACCTTC.

In DNA form, the CDR3 reads TGTGCCAGCAGCTCCCAATTCAATGAGCAGTTCTTC. This encodes CASSSQFNEQFF. The rearrangement uses TRBV5-6 and TRBJ2-1; no reliable D call. The V gene's germline CDR1 is SGHDT and CDR2 YYEEEE. The CDR3 extends over 12 amino acids. Deletions cut 3 bases from V and 6 bases from J, with 7 bases between.

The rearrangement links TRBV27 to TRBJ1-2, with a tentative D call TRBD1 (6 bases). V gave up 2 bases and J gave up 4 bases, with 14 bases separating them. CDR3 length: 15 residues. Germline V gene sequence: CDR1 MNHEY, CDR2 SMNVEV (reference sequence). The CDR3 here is CASSLKGQGSYGYTF. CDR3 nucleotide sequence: TGTGCCAGCAGTTTAAAGGGTCAGGGGAGCTATGGCTACACCTTC.

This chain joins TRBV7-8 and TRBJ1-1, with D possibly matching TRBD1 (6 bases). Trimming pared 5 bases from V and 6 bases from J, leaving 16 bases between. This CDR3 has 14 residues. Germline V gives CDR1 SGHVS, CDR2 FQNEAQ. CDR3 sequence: CASSQQGLRAEAFF. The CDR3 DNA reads TGTGCCAGCAGCCAACAGGGATTGCGGGCTGAAGCTTTCTTT.

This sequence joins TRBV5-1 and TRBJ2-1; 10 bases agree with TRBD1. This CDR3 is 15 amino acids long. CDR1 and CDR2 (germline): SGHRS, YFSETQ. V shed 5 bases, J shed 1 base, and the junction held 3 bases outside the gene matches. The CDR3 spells CASSRQGASYNEQFF. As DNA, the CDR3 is TGCGCCAGCAGTAGACAGGGGGCTTCCTACAATGAGCAGTTCTTC.

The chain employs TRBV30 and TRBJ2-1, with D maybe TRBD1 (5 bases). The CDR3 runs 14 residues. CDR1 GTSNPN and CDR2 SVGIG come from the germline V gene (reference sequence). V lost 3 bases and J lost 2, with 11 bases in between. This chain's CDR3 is CAWRLRGAYNEQFF. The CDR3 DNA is TGTGCCTGGAGACTAAGGGGCGCCTACAATGAGCAGTTCTTC.